This T cell receptor beta chain was observed in a study of blood T cell repertoires in COVID-19. Study at large: Acute-phase and convalescent COVID-19 samples originated in the United States, Italy and Spain. From T cells, B-cell-depleted T cells, or PBMCs came the material, which was cDNA or gDNA.

The CDR3 length is 15 residues. Looked up from germline, CDR1 is SGHRS and CDR2 is YFSETQ. Trimming took off 0 bases at V and 0 bases at J, with 8 bases between the two ends. Per the original data handling: Reference gene primer amplification gave estimated nucleated cell counts. Using immunoSEQ multiplex PCR, the repertoire was profiled, and TCRdb retains in-frame clones only, with some absent. D and trimming were read from the DNA, whereas the V and J calls and clone size are those reported in that table. Here the sample spans about 140,000 clones, about three quarters being singletons. The J gene is TRBJ2-3, the V gene TRBV5-1; no clear D gene. The sequenced material came from peripheral blood. The TCR originated in a man aged 45-65 years with acute or convalescent COVID-19. This CDR3 reads CASSLASVSTDTQYF. The CDR3 region has the DNA TGCGCCAGCAGCTTGGCCTCAGTGAGCACAGATACGCAGTATTTT.